These 30 T cell receptor beta chains originate from one sample sequenced in a study of blood T cell repertoires in COVID-19 (dated by TCRdb to 2018 to 2020). Libraries were built with the immunoSEQ multiplex PCR assay. What TCRdb holds here is the immuneACCESS table cut down to in-frame rearrangements. Part of the clones is not present; checked against another copy, under half of the missing clones reflect an unresolved V gene, and the others are unexplained. This sample comprises about 74,000 clones, 70% to 90% of them detected only once. The top ten clonotypes cover 6% to 7.5% of the sample. The source material was peripheral blood. These receptors originate from a woman aged 80 or older with acute or convalescent COVID-19.

In this sample, this clone turned up once. The V gene is TRBV11-2, the J gene TRBJ1-3; 7 bases match TRBD1. The ends lost 5 bases at V and 14 bases at J; junction bases unmatched: 18. This CDR3 region has 15 residues. Germline V gene lookup returns CDR1 SGHAT and CDR2 FQNNGV. The CDR3: CASSPQRFGGQELYF. CDR3 nucleotides: TGTGCCAGCAGCCCACAGCGTTTTGGCGGACAGGAATTATATTTT.

V is TRBV7-9 and J is TRBJ1-1, with 7 bases matching TRBD1. V was clipped by 5 bases and J by 2 bases; unmatched bases: 8. The germline V gene has CDR1 SEHNR and CDR2 FQNEAQ (reference sequence). CDR3 length: 15 residues. The DNA for the CDR3 is TGTGCCAGCAGCGCCTACAGGGGCCCTAACACTGAAGCTTTCTTT. This encodes CASSAYRGPNTEAFF.

V gene TRBV4-2 combines with J gene TRBJ1-5; D not certain. Trimming took off 0 bases at V and 0 bases at J, with 9 bases between the two ends. CDR3 length equals 16 residues. CDR1 LGHNA and CDR2 YNFKEQ come from the germline V gene. The CDR3 here is CASSQEAGVSNQPQHF. DNA of the CDR3: TGTGCCAGCAGCCAAGAGGCCGGGGTTAGCAATCAGCCCCAGCATTTT.

CDR3 protein: CAWSRAGAVSYNEQFF. The CDR3 coding sequence is TGTGCCTGGAGTCGGGCGGGGGCTGTTTCCTACAATGAGCAGTTCTTC. The chain uses TRBV30 and TRBJ2-1, with D possibly matching TRBD2 (7 bases). V lost 2 bases and J 1 base, leaving 15 bases between the germline ends. CDR3 size: 16 residues. In germline, CDR1 is GTSNPN, CDR2 SVGIG (reference sequence).

The chain is built from TRBV6-5 and TRBJ1-1; tentatively, D is TRBD1 (6 bases). CDR1 and CDR2 (germline): MNHEY, SVGAGI. Trimming removed 0 bases at V and 1 base at J, with 12 bases between. This CDR3 spans 16 amino acids. The CDR3 DNA reads TGTGCCAGCAGTTACTCAAGGGGGGGCACGAACACTGAAGCTTTCTTT. This gives the protein CASSYSRGGTNTEAFF.

The chain recombines TRBV3-1 (or the pseudogene TRBV3-2) with TRBJ1-1; D may be TRBD1 (6 bases). CDR3 size: 13 residues. Looked up from germline, CDR1 is LGHDT and CDR2 is YNNKEL (reference sequence). V lost 4 bases and J lost 5, with 11 bases in between. Written as DNA, the CDR3 is TGTGCCAGCAGCCGTTATAGGGGGACTGAAGCTTTCTTT. Amino acids: CASSRYRGTEAFF.

This chain uses TRBV19 with TRBJ2-7, with TRBD2 identical over 15 bases. The CDR3 length is 18 residues. The germline V gene encodes CDR1 LNHDA and CDR2 SQIVND (reference sequence). V shed 4 bases and J 6 bases; nucleotides not matched to a gene: 13. The CDR3 here is CASSRGLAGGSAGLEQYF. The CDR3 DNA reads as TGTGCCAGTAGTAGGGGACTAGCGGGAGGTTCCGCGGGTCTCGAGCAGTACTTC.

V usage is TRBV12-3 or TRBV12-4 and J usage is TRBJ2-7; unclear D gene. V was shortened by 5 bases and J by 0 bases, with 5 bases between the two germline ends. The CDR3 consists of 12 residues. Written as DNA, the CDR3 is TGTGCCAGCAGTCCCTCCTCCTACGAGCAGTACTTC. It encodes CASSPSSYEQYF.

This clone showed up just once. V gene TRBV20-1 combines with J gene TRBJ2-5; 7 positions match TRBD1. The CDR3 is 11 residues long. The V gene's germline CDR1 is DFQATT and CDR2 SNEGSKA (reference sequence). Trimming at V came to 3 bases and at J to 5 bases, leaving 0 bases not matched to a gene. The CDR3 loop reads CSARGQETQYF. The CDR3 DNA is TGCAGTGCTAGGGGACAGGAGACCCAGTACTTC.

With respect to this clone: At one end, the junction sequence differs from germline, possibly due to a read error. The rearrangement joins TRBV6-5 to TRBJ1-1; D is uncertain. CDR1 MNHEY and CDR2 SVGAGI come from the germline V gene. The CDR3 has 10 residues. CDR3 DNA sequence: TGTGCCAGCAGTTATCTCCCACGGTACTTT. Translated, it gives CASSYLPRYF.

V usage is TRBV19 and J usage is TRBJ1-1; D unclear. Germline V lookup: CDR1 LNHDA, CDR2 SQIVND (reference sequence). With 1 base removed from V and 6 bases from J, the gap between germline ends came to 9 bases. The CDR3 has 13 residues. The CDR3 region has the DNA TGTGCCAGTAGTATAGTACACCTCGCTGAAGCTTTCTTT. As protein: CASSIVHLAEAFF.

The J gene is TRBJ1-4, the V gene TRBV10-3; 7 bases agree with TRBD1. Germline CDR1 and CDR2: ENHRY and SYGVKD. V trimming: 2 bases; J trimming: 0 bases; junction bases outside the gene matches: 0. The CDR3 is made up of 15 amino acids. The CDR3 loop reads CAISEDRATNEKLFF. In DNA form, the CDR3 reads TGTGCCATCAGTGAGGACAGGGCAACTAATGAAAAACTGTTTTTT.

The chain uses TRBV5-1 and TRBJ2-5, with 8 bases that match TRBD2. Looked up from germline, CDR1 is SGHRS and CDR2 is YFSETQ. Unmatched junction bases numbered 6, after V lost 0 bases and J lost 5 bases. The CDR3 has 15 residues. The CDR3 loop reads CASSLAGSSGETQYF. In DNA form, the CDR3 reads TGCGCCAGCAGCTTGGCCGGGTCTAGCGGGGAGACCCAGTACTTC.

The chain links TRBV30 to TRBJ2-1; TRBD2 might be the D (6 bases). CDR1 is GTSNPN, CDR2 SVGIG, per germline (reference sequence). V shed 0 bases and J shed 0 bases, with 12 bases lying between them. The CDR3 is 16 amino acids. Here the CDR3 reads CAWSVGGLSSYNEQFF. The CDR3 DNA follows: TGTGCCTGGAGTGTCGGGGGACTGAGCTCCTACAATGAGCAGTTCTTC.

The J gene is TRBJ1-4, the V gene TRBV3-1 (or the pseudogene TRBV3-2); D perhaps matches TRBD1 (5 bases). CDR1 is LGHDT and CDR2 is YNNKEL in the germline V gene (reference sequence). The CDR3 sequence is 15 residues long. Deletions cut 4 bases from V and 5 bases from J, with 14 bases between. The CDR3 bases are TGTGCCAGCAGCCGGGATGGGGCCGGAAATGAAAAACTGTTTTTT. Translated: CASSRDGAGNEKLFF.

The chain links TRBV6-5 to TRBJ1-6, with 8 nucleotides matching TRBD1. Germline V gene data show CDR1 as MNHEY and CDR2 as SVGAGI. After removal of 11 bases from V and 9 bases from J, the junction contained 12 bases not matched to a gene. CDR3 length equals 14 residues. The CDR3 region is CACGLGTGISPLHF. In DNA, the CDR3 is TGTGCCTGCGGCCTCGGGACAGGTATTTCACCCCTCCACTTT.

The rearrangement joins TRBV7-8 to TRBJ1-5; no reliable D call. CDR1 is SGHVS and CDR2 is FQNEAQ in the germline V gene. The CDR3 loop spans 12 amino acids. The ends were cut back, 5 bases at V and 6 bases at J, with 8 bases in the middle. CDR3 DNA sequence: TGTGCCAGCAGCCCTAGAGTTCAGCCCCAGCATTTT. This translates into CASSPRVQPQHF.

The rearrangement links TRBV19 to TRBJ1-4; no clear D gene. V was cut by 9 bases and J by 2 bases, with 10 bases left in between. CDR3 length: 13 residues. The germline V gene has CDR1 LNHDA and CDR2 SQIVND (reference sequence). CDR3 region: CASQQITNEKLFF. Here the CDR3 DNA reads TGTGCCAGCCAACAGATTACTAATGAAAAACTGTTTTTT.

This chain connects TRBV2 to TRBJ1-1; tentative D call: TRBD1 (5 bases). V lost 7 bases and J 6 bases, leaving 18 bases between the germline ends. The CDR3 covers 14 residues. Germline loops: CDR1 SNHLY, CDR2 FYNNEI. CDR3 region: CASTPVRVNAEAFF. CDR3 in DNA: TGTGCCAGCACCCCAGTCAGGGTCAACGCTGAAGCTTTCTTT.

This clone has a single count. The genes are TRBV7-8 and TRBJ1-2; D is unresolved. This CDR3 is built from 13 residues. Germline lookup yields CDR1 SGHVS and CDR2 FQNEAQ. V shed 3 bases and J shed 4 bases, with 9 bases lying between them. CDR3 loop: CASSLTSIYGYTF. Written as DNA, the CDR3 is TGTGCCAGCAGCTTGACAAGTATCTATGGCTACACCTTC.

A few counts support this clone. This chain links TRBV2 with TRBJ1-1, with 7 bases matching TRBD1. Trimming at V came to 8 bases and at J to 1 base, leaving 4 bases not matched to a gene. CDR3 length: 13 amino acids. CDR1 and CDR2 from the germline V gene are SNHLY and FYNNEI. Here the CDR3 reads CASLGQPNTEAFF. In nucleotides, the CDR3 is TGTGCCAGCTTGGGACAGCCGAACACTGAAGCTTTCTTT.

V usage is TRBV3-1 (or the pseudogene TRBV3-2) and J usage is TRBJ1-3; a possible D gene is TRBD1 (6 bases). This CDR3 has 15 amino acids. The germline gives CDR1 LGHDT, CDR2 YNNKEL (reference sequence). Trimming stripped 3 bases from V and 1 base from J, with 10 bases between. The CDR3 nucleotides read TGTGCCAGCAGCCAGAACACAGGGTCTGGAAACACCATATATTTT. Translating gives CASSQNTGSGNTIYF.

V and J are TRBV7-2 and TRBJ2-3; no clear D gene. This CDR3 is 15 amino acids long. Germline assignment: CDR1 SGHTA and CDR2 FQGNSA. Trimming removed 4 bases at V and 4 bases at J, with 15 bases between. The CDR3 DNA is TGTGCCAGCAGCTACCTCCCCCCAGGTTCAGATACGCAGTATTTT. Translated, it gives CASSYLPPGSDTQYF.

The chain joins TRBV6-5 to TRBJ2-7, with TRBD1 as a possible D gene (6 bases). V was trimmed by 7 bases and J by 0 bases, leaving 10 bases between them. The CDR3 has 13 residues. The germline V gene encodes CDR1 MNHEY and CDR2 SVGAGI. The CDR3 reads CASIGTPSYEQYF. CDR3 nucleotides: TGTGCCAGCATCGGGACACCCTCCTACGAGCAGTACTTC.

The J gene is TRBJ2-7, the V gene TRBV27, with TRBD1 matching 7 bases. In germline, CDR1 is MNHEY, CDR2 SMNVEV (reference sequence). CDR3 length: 17 residues. After removal of 3 bases from V and 3 bases from J, the junction contained 14 bases not matched to a gene. This CDR3 is CASSFRQGDDYGYEQYF. DNA for the CDR3: TGTGCCAGCAGTTTCCGACAGGGAGATGACTACGGCTACGAGCAGTACTTC.

CDR3 coding DNA: TGTGCCAGCAGCCCGACACATCTCAGCTCCTACGAGCAGTACTTC. Encoded protein: CASSPTHLSSYEQYF. This chain connects TRBV11-2 to TRBJ2-7, with D unresolved. The germline V and J ends were trimmed by 5 bases and 0 bases, with 14 bases remaining between them. Per the germline V gene, CDR1 is SGHAT and CDR2 is FQNNGV. The length of the CDR3 is 15 residues.

The chain joins TRBV6-5 to TRBJ1-3; a weak D match, TRBD1 (5 bases). The V gene lost 6 bases and the J gene lost 4 bases, with 13 bases spanning the gap. There are 14 residues in the CDR3. Germline V gene sequence: CDR1 MNHEY, CDR2 SVGAGI. The CDR3 region is CASRLEGAGNTIYF. The CDR3 nucleotides read TGTGCCAGCAGACTCGAAGGGGCCGGAAACACCATATATTTT.

J is TRBJ2-2 and V is TRBV5-6, with D possibly being TRBD2 (6 bases). CDR3 size: 15 residues. With 0 bases removed from V and 3 bases from J, the gap between germline ends came to 9 bases. Germline V gene data show CDR1 as SGHDT and CDR2 as YYEEEE. CDR3 sequence (DNA): TGTGCCAGCAGCTTGGGAGGGGAGGACACCGGGGAGCTGTTTTTT. It specifies CASSLGGEDTGELFF.

The chain joins TRBV12-3 or TRBV12-4 to TRBJ1-2; 8 bases match TRBD1. CDR3 size: 13 residues. The V gene end was trimmed by 8 bases and the J gene end by 4 bases; junction bases not matched to a gene: 6. The CDR3 here is CASLRTGIYGYTF. CDR3 sequence (DNA): TGTGCCAGCCTGCGGACAGGGATCTATGGCTACACCTTC.

V usage is TRBV5-1 and J usage is TRBJ2-7, with D possibly being TRBD1 (5 bases). Germline CDR1 reads SGHRS; CDR2 reads YFSETQ. The CDR3 covers 16 residues. The V end lost 1 base, the J end lost 2 bases, and 16 bases lay between the germline ends. CDR3 amino acids: CASSLNLGARTYEQYF. As DNA, the CDR3 is TGCGCCAGCAGCTTGAACCTTGGGGCCAGGACCTACGAGCAGTACTTC.